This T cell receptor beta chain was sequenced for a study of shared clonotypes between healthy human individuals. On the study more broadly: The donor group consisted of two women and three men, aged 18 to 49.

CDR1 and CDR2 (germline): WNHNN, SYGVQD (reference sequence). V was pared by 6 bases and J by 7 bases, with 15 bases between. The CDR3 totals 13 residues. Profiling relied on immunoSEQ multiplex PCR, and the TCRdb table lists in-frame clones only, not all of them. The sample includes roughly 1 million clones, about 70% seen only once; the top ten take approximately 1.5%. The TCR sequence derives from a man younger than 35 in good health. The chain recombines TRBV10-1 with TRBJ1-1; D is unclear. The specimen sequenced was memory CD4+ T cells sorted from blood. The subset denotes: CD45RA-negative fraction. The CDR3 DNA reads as TGCGCCAGCAGAAGAGATTTATCTGGTGAAGCTTTCTTT. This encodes CASRRDLSGEAFF.